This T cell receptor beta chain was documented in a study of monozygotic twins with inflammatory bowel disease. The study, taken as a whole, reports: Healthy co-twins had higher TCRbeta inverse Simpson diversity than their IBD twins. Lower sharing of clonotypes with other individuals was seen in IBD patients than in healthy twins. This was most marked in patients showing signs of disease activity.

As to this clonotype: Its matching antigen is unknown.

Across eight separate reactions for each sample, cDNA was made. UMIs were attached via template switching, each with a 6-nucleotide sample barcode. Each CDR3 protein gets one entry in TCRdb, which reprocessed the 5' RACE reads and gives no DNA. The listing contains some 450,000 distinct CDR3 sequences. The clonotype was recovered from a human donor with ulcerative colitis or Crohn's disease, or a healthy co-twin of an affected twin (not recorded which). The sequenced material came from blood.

The CDR3 region is CATSDSQRLTYNEQFF. V and J are TRBV24-1 and TRBJ2-1. There are 16 residues in the CDR3. Germline-derived CDR1 and CDR2 are KGHDR and SFDVKD.